The 12 T cell receptor beta chains listed next were all sequenced from one sample in a study of blood T cell repertoires in COVID-19. Profiled with immunoSEQ multiplex PCR; TCRdb holds only in-frame clones, not every one. The data show 100,000 to 150,000 clones, around 76% seen once. The sequencing input was peripheral blood. The receptors originated from a man at least 80 years old with COVID-19, enrolled during active disease.

The V call is TRBV2, the J call TRBJ2-7, with 7 bases identical to TRBD1. Germline CDR1 and CDR2: SNHLY and FYNNEI. J lost 6 bases, V lost 4 bases, and 12 bases had no gene match. This CDR3 spans 15 amino acids. CDR3 DNA: TGTGCCAGCAGTGGCAGCCTGACAGGGTTTACCGAGCAGTACTTC. This translates into CASSGSLTGFTEQYF.

The chain carries TRBV9 and TRBJ2-1, with 9 positions matching TRBD2. CDR1 is SGDLS, CDR2 YYNGEE, per germline. V shed 0 bases and J 8 bases; nucleotides not matched to a gene: 6. The CDR3 consists of 15 residues. The CDR3 is CASSVGQGLADEQFF. The CDR3 DNA reads as TGTGCCAGCAGCGTAGGGCAGGGACTAGCCGATGAGCAGTTCTTC.

The chain recombines TRBV7-9 with TRBJ1-2; TRBD1 matches at 7 bases. CDR1 and CDR2 from the germline V gene are SEHNR and FQNEAQ (reference sequence). The length of the CDR3 is 13 residues. V was pared by 5 bases and J by 7 bases, with 7 bases of the junction left unmatched. In DNA, the CDR3 is TGTGCCAGCAGCCGACGACAGGGAGGTGGCTACACCTTC. Protein: CASSRRQGGGYTF.

The chain uses TRBV28 and TRBJ1-3, with D perhaps TRBD1 (6 bases). The V end was cut by 2 bases, the J end by 2 bases, with 13 bases between. Germline V gene lookup returns CDR1 MDHEN and CDR2 SYDVKM. The CDR3 is 16 residues long. This CDR3 reads CASSLAGGGAGNTIYF. The CDR3 region has the DNA TGTGCCAGCAGTTTAGCTGGGGGGGGCGCTGGAAACACCATATATTTT.

V is TRBV18 and J is TRBJ2-7; no reliable D call. The CDR3 runs 12 residues. V was trimmed by 2 bases and J by 4 bases, leaving 6 bases between them. CDR1 KGHSH and CDR2 LQKENI come from the germline V gene. The CDR3 DNA is TGTGCCAGCTCACCAGTAGCATACGAGCAGTACTTC. Residues: CASSPVAYEQYF.

This sequence joins TRBV18 and TRBJ1-2, with 8 positions matching TRBD1. The length of the CDR3 is 15 residues. Germline assignment: CDR1 KGHSH and CDR2 LQKENI. V lost 3 bases, J lost 3 bases, and 6 bases stayed unmatched. CDR3 protein: CASSPFGQGDYGYTF. The CDR3 DNA reads TGTGCCAGCTCACCTTTTGGACAGGGAGACTATGGCTACACCTTC. Full variable domain (missing parts from reference TRBV18 and TRBJ1-2): NAGVMQNPRHLVRRRGQEARLRCSPMKGHSHVYWYRQLPEEGLKFMVYLQKENIIDESGMPKERFSAEFPKEGPSILRIQQVVRGDSAAYFCASSPFGQGDYGYTFGSGTRLTVV.

The rearrangement links TRBV7-9 to TRBJ1-5; D not certain. V shed 3 bases and J shed 6 bases, with 6 bases lying between them. This CDR3 comprises 12 residues. The V gene's germline CDR1 is SEHNR and CDR2 FQNEAQ (reference sequence). Here the CDR3 DNA reads TGTGCCAGCAGCTTCAATGTTCAGCCCCAGCATTTT. Amino acid sequence: CASSFNVQPQHF.

The J gene is TRBJ2-2, the V gene TRBV7-9, with D possibly matching TRBD1 (6 bases). Per germline, CDR1 SEHNR and CDR2 FQNEAQ (reference sequence). V was pared by 1 base and J by 4 bases, with 16 bases between. The CDR3 is 17 residues long. For the CDR3, the DNA is TGTGCCAGCAGCTTAGACTCCATTAACAGGGCCACCGGGGAGCTGTTTTTT. Its translation is CASSLDSINRATGELFF.

This rearrangement joins TRBV5-1 to TRBJ2-2; 8 nucleotides match TRBD2. Germline V gives CDR1 SGHRS, CDR2 YFSETQ. This CDR3 is 15 amino acids long. Trimming took 4 bases from V and 5 from J; bases not matched to a gene: 7. The CDR3 nucleotides are TGCGCCAGCAGCATGCTACAGCGGGAGACCGGGGAGCTGTTTTTT. Translating it yields CASSMLQRETGELFF.

Many counts were recorded for this clone. The rearrangement joins TRBV6-5 to TRBJ1-1; D gene ambiguous. Germline V gene data show CDR1 as MNHEY and CDR2 as SVGAGI. V was clipped by 3 bases and J by 6 bases, with 11 bases between them. CDR3 length equals 13 residues. The CDR3 nucleotides read TGTGCCAGCAGTTATGGACGGGGTCCTGAAGCTTTCTTT. Translating it yields CASSYGRGPEAFF.

This clone has a handful of counts. This chain connects TRBV5-8 to TRBJ2-5; 11 positions agree with TRBD1. The germline V gene has CDR1 SGHTS and CDR2 YDEGEE. V was clipped by 4 bases and J by 5 bases; unmatched bases: 4. The CDR3 spans 14 residues. This chain's CDR3 is CASSPGQGEETQYF. The DNA for the CDR3 is TGTGCCAGCAGCCCGGGACAGGGGGAGGAGACCCAGTACTTC.

This clone has only a few counts. This sequence joins TRBV24-1 and TRBJ2-3; TRBD2 might be the D (5 bases). The CDR3 has 17 residues. CDR1 KGHDR and CDR2 SFDVKD come from the germline V gene. The V end lost 4 bases, the J end lost 4 bases, and 20 bases lay between the germline ends. The CDR3: CATSDPMERGQADTQYF. The CDR3 bases are TGTGCCACCAGTGACCCCATGGAAAGAGGGCAGGCAGATACGCAGTATTTT.